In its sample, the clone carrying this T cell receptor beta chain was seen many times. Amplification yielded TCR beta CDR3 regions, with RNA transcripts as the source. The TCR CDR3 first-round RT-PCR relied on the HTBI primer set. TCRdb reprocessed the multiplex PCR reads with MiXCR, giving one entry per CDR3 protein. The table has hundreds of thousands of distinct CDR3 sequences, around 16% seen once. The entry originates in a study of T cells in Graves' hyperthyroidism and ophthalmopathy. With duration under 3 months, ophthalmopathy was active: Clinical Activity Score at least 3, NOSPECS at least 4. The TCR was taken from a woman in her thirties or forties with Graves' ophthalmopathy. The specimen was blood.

CDR3 residues: CASNEGENTGELFF. For the CDR3, the DNA is TGTGCCAGCAATGAGGGAGAGAACACCGGGGAGCTGTTTTTT. This chain connects TRBV2 to TRBJ2-2, with D possibly TRBD2 on 5 matching bases. The CDR3 runs to 14 residues. Trimming took off 7 bases at V and 1 base at J, with 10 bases between the two ends. CDR1 and CDR2 (germline): SNHLY, FYNNEI.